The subject of this entry is one T cell receptor (beta chain). Its antigen remains unidentified. No much larger clone is present one base from it, and per-base qualities are unavailable. The CDR3 regions of human TCRbeta chains were analyzed by immunosequencing. The authors processed their data as follows. Repertoire TCRs were checked for matches against a reference library of SARS-CoV-2-specific TCRs that had been generated using the MIRA antigen-specificity platform. Breadth meant the fraction of unique TCRs that were SARS-CoV-2-associated, whereas depth meant the fraction of total T cells that were SARS-CoV-2-associated. Using the MIRA data, each spike-specific TCR was assigned both to the spike region to which the TCR was reactive and to a CD4 or CD8 class. Log10-transformed breadth and depth values were compared by one-way ANOVA with Sidak's multiple comparisons tests. This immuneACCESS table, as held by TCRdb, lists in-frame sequences with V and J called but not all clones. Of the missing ones, under half trace to an unresolved V gene in checked studies; the others have no known cause. V and J calls and clone size are those listed in that table; D and trimming were worked out from the DNA. The sample profile shows 140,000 to 150,000 clones; about 91% of them were found once. The top ten hold over 1.1% of the sample.

This sample is part of a study of T cell responses to AZD1222 COVID-19 vaccine (dated by TCRdb to the early 2020s). With regard to the full study: Because spike-specific TCR depth and breadth did not differ between the two schedules, AZD1222 recipients who got a second dose at roughly 4 weeks were pooled with those who got a second dose at roughly 12 weeks. TCR sequencing covered 233 trial participants: 200 to 210 given two doses of AZD1222 and approximately 26 given two doses of MenACWY control vaccine. Trial participants were enrolled by age into 18-55, 56-69 and 70-plus year subgroups, with about 150, 27 and 61 TCR-sequenced participants respectively.

What the time point label conveys for this sample: baseline before first vaccination. Vaccinee samples were obtained from the UK trials COV001 and COV002, which included a single-blind randomized controlled phase 2/3 trial of AZD1222 (ChAdOx1 nCoV-19) in healthy adults. For TCRbeta chain sequencing, PBMC samples from trial participants were taken at day 0 and at day 28 after the second dose. Study-wide conclusions, independent of this receptor: Participants were mostly white British and included more females than males, and it was suggested by the authors that clonal diversity may have been underestimated. Conclusions about previously exposed vaccinees are limited because only a handful of AZD1222 recipients were SARS-CoV-2 seropositive at baseline. Spike-specific TCR breadth and depth rose significantly after two AZD1222 doses compared with day 0 and with MenACWY recipients. Because no samples from the day 14 peak response were available, repertoires could be characterized only after the peak T cell response. The 56-69-year group was small, and its depth increase did not reach significance, likely because of low power. Nearly half of unique spike-specific TCRs reportedly recognized epitopes outside regions mutated in the B.1.351 and B.1.1.7 variants. The whole spike protein was spanned by vaccine-associated CD4 TCRs, and dominant responses were seen in regions 160-218 and 743-854.

V gives up 3 bases and J gives up 6 bases, and the segment between their germline ends measures 14 bases. The germline V gene supplies CDR1 MDHEN and CDR2 SYDVKM. The CDR3, from cysteine to phenylalanine, totals 14 residues. Only the CDR3 region is kept as DNA, spanning 42 bases read in frame from base 1. The source of this sequence is an adult in good health. The sequences come from peripheral blood, collected on day 0 of AZD1222 vaccination. The sequence joins TRBV28 to TRBJ1-1; the D gene is not confidently resolved. The nucleotides read TGTGCCAGCAGTTTGTCCGGGAATCGCGCTGAAGCTTTCTTT. Translated, this is CASSLSGNRAEAFF.